These 13 T cell receptor beta chains were sequenced from one sample in a study of shared clonotypes between healthy human individuals. Assay: immunoSEQ multiplex PCR; the TCRdb copy retains only in-frame clones and omits some. Among approximately 87,000 clones listed, under 65% were seen once. Sequencing was done on a sample of memory CD8+ T cells sorted from blood. The sample's subset: CD45RO+ cells pooled with CCR7-negative TemRA cells. Receptors originate from a man aged 25 to 40 in good health.

The chain uses TRBV11-2 and TRBJ2-7, with D maybe TRBD1 (6 bases). Trimming took off 5 bases at V and 0 bases at J, with 20 bases between the two ends. Germline V gene lookup returns CDR1 SGHAT and CDR2 FQNNGV. CDR3 size: 17 residues. DNA for the CDR3: TGTGCCAGCAGCCGAGTTTTCAGGGGACAACCCTCCTACGAGCAGTACTTC. Amino acid sequence: CASSRVFRGQPSYEQYF.

The V and J genes are TRBV4-1 and TRBJ2-5; weak D call: TRBD2 (7 bases). CDR3 length equals 15 residues. V was shortened by 4 bases and J by 3 bases, with 15 bases between the two germline ends. Germline V gene sequence: CDR1 MGHRA, CDR2 YSYEKL. This chain's CDR3 is CASSPLGGGEETQYF. The CDR3 DNA follows: TGCGCCAGCAGCCCTTTGGGAGGGGGAGAAGAGACCCAGTACTTC.

This chain uses TRBV18 with TRBJ1-1, with D possibly being TRBD1 (5 bases). V lost 3 bases, J lost 2 bases, and 10 bases lay in between. CDR3 length: 14 residues. Germline CDR1 and CDR2: KGHSH and LQKENI. The CDR3 reads CASSPGPSNTEAFF. In DNA form, the CDR3 reads TGTGCCAGCTCACCGGGACCATCTAACACTGAAGCTTTCTTT.

The gene calls are TRBV5-8 and TRBJ2-2; D uncertain. V gave up 1 base and J gave up 4 bases, with 11 bases separating them. CDR3 length equals 15 residues. The germline CDR1 and CDR2 sequences are SGHTS and YDEGEE. As DNA, the CDR3 is TGTGCCAGCAGCTTGTACAATTCACCCACCGGGGAGCTGTTTTTT. This codes for CASSLYNSPTGELFF.

V is TRBV6-5 and J is TRBJ2-5, with TRBD1 identical over 8 bases. The CDR3 is 16 residues long. Germline CDR1 reads MNHEY; CDR2 reads SVGAGI. Trimming removed 3 bases from V and 0 bases from J; junction bases left unmatched: 6. This CDR3 reads CASSYGTGGYQETQYF. In DNA, the CDR3 is TGTGCCAGCAGTTATGGGACAGGAGGGTACCAAGAGACCCAGTACTTC.

The genes are TRBV7-2 and TRBJ1-4; TRBD1 agrees at 7 bases. Germline V CDR1 and CDR2: SGHTA, FQGNSA. The CDR3 is 16 residues long. Trimming at V came to 4 bases and at J to 5 bases, leaving 10 bases not matched to a gene. CDR3: CASSSDRVAGNEKLFF. CDR3 bases: TGTGCCAGCAGCTCAGACAGGGTTGCGGGAAATGAAAAACTGTTTTTT.

The chain carries TRBV19 and TRBJ2-7; 11 bases map to TRBD2. This CDR3 region has 15 residues. Unmatched junction bases numbered 7, after V lost 6 bases and J lost 3 bases. Germline CDR1 and CDR2: LNHDA and SQIVND (reference sequence). CDR3 protein: CASSKGTSGVYEQYF. The CDR3 coding sequence is TGTGCCAGTAGCAAAGGGACTAGCGGCGTCTACGAGCAGTACTTC.

This clone was recorded only once. The rearrangement joins TRBV27 to TRBJ2-7; D uncertain. The CDR3 has 15 amino acids. Germline V gene sequence: CDR1 MNHEY, CDR2 SMNVEV (reference sequence). The ends were cut back, 5 bases at V and 3 bases at J, with 17 bases in the middle. This chain's CDR3 is CASSPNPGRNYEQYF. DNA of the CDR3: TGTGCCAGCAGTCCAAACCCCGGACGGAACTACGAGCAGTACTTC.

The gene calls are TRBV5-1 and TRBJ2-3; 12 bases fit TRBD2. With V trimmed by 5 bases and J by 6 bases, 7 bases remained unmatched. The CDR3 extends over 15 amino acids. The germline V gene has CDR1 SGHRS and CDR2 YFSETQ. The CDR3 DNA sequence: TGCGCCAGCAGGCGGACTAGCGGGAACACGGATACGCAGTATTTT. Amino acids: CASRRTSGNTDTQYF. The complete variable domain, with remaining parts taken from reference TRBV5-1 and TRBJ2-3, reads KAGVTQTPRYLIKTRGQQVTLSCSPISGHRSVSWYQQTPGQGLQFLFEYFSETQRNKGNFPGRFSGRQFSNSRSEMNVSTLELGDSALYLCASRRTSGNTDTQYFGPGTRLTVL.

This chain links TRBV12-2 with TRBJ2-1; the table's D gene call, TRBD1, was not cross checked with the DNA. TRBV12-2 represents a pseudogene. This CDR3 spans 19 amino acids. The CDR3 loop reads CASRFIRFFAHSPYNEQFF. The CDR3 region has the DNA TGTGCAAGTCGCTTTATTAGATTTTTCGCACACAGCCCCTACAATGAGCAGTTCTTC.

This rearrangement joins TRBV7-7 to TRBJ2-6; D is unclear. Germline CDR1 and CDR2: SSHAT and FNYEAQ (reference sequence). The CDR3 consists of 18 residues. V was shortened by 5 bases and J by 5 bases, with 22 bases between the two germline ends. DNA of the CDR3: TGTGCCAGCAGCACTTCGAGAGTGCCACAAAGTCGGGCCAACGTCCTGACTTTC. Translation gives CASSTSRVPQSRANVLTF.

This clone was recorded many times. The rearrangement uses TRBV9 and TRBJ2-2; TRBD2 aligns across 11 bases. Germline CDR1 reads SGDLS; CDR2 reads YYNGEE. Trimming cost V 4 bases and J 4 bases; bases outside gene matches: 6. The CDR3 is made up of 16 amino acids. CDR3 sequence reads: CASSRTSGGFTGELFF. In DNA form, the CDR3 reads TGTGCCAGCAGCCGAACTAGCGGGGGCTTCACCGGGGAGCTGTTTTTT.

This clone turned up a few times. The gene calls are TRBV27 and TRBJ2-7; 8 positions agree with TRBD1. CDR1 is MNHEY and CDR2 is SMNVEV in the germline V gene (reference sequence). The CDR3 has 18 amino acids. V trimming: 3 bases; J trimming: 2 bases; junction bases outside the gene matches: 15. The CDR3 region has the DNA TGTGCCAGCAGTTTCTTGGCCGAGGGGACAGGATCGACCTACGAGCAGTACTTC. Translation gives CASSFLAEGTGSTYEQYF.